This T cell receptor (beta chain) was documented in a study of radiotherapy plus CTLA-4 blockade in lung cancer. V gave up 0 bases and J gave up 2 bases, with 11 bases separating them. The length of the CDR3 is 15 residues. Germline CDR1 reads SGHVS; CDR2 reads FQNEAQ. TCRdb's table, derived via immunoSEQ multiplex PCR, lists solely in-frame clones and lacks some. The data show around 70,000 clones, with about nine tenths seen just once and 35% to 45% held by the top ten. This TCR was sampled from a human donor with non-small cell lung cancer that progressed on radiotherapy plus ipilimumab. The V gene is TRBV7-8, the J gene TRBJ2-7, with D unresolved. The sequences come from peripheral blood, collected from a patient treated with radiotherapy plus ipilimumab. The CDR3 sequence: CASSLASQDPYEQYF. DNA for the CDR3: TGTGCCAGCAGCTTAGCTAGCCAGGATCCCTACGAGCAGTACTTC. The full variable domain, its missing parts supplied by reference TRBV7-8 and TRBJ2-7, is GAGVSQSPRYKVAKRGQDVALRCDPISGHVSLFWYQQALGQGPEFLTYFQNEAQLDKSGLPSDRFFAERPEGSVSTLKIQRTQQEDSAVYLCASSLASQDPYEQYFGPGTRLTVT.